A single sample is the source of the 14 T cell receptor beta chains below, sequenced in a study of cytomegalovirus exposure and HLA in healthy donors. Use of 60 Vbeta and 13 Jbeta primers characterized the PCR. Produced via immunoSEQ multiplex PCR; TCRdb's table is partial and in-frame only. The sample shows about 140,000 clones, 65% to 80% of them seen only once. Sequencing was done on a sample of PBMCs. The receptors were sampled from a woman between 40 and 55 years old in good health and CMV-seronegative.

The chain joins TRBV19 to TRBJ2-7, with a weak D call TRBD1 (6 bases). The CDR3 totals 13 residues. The V and J ends lost 8 bases and 2 bases respectively, with 13 bases between them. The V gene's germline CDR1 is LNHDA and CDR2 SQIVND (reference sequence). In DNA, the CDR3 is TGTGCCAGTGGGAGCAGGGGCACCTACGAGCAGTACTTC. Protein product: CASGSRGTYEQYF.

The V and J genes are TRBV5-1 and TRBJ1-4; 7 bases are a match to TRBD1. CDR3 length equals 14 residues. CDR1 is SGHRS, CDR2 YFSETQ, per germline. Losses at the gene ends were 2 bases for V and 8 bases for J; bases not matched to a gene: 6. CDR3 sequence (DNA): TGCGCCAGCAGCTTACGGGACAGTGGGGAAAAACTGTTTTTT. Protein sequence: CASSLRDSGEKLFF.

CDR3 sequence (DNA): TGTGCCAGCAGTCCAACTAGCTATGAGACCCAGTACTTC. Protein product: CASSPTSYETQYF. The chain uses TRBV28 and TRBJ2-5; perhaps TRBD2 as D (6 bases). Germline assignment: CDR1 MDHEN and CDR2 SYDVKM. This CDR3 spans 13 amino acids. Trimming shortened V by 5 bases and J by 5 bases, and 12 bases separated the two germline ends.

This clone was detected only a few times. The chain couples TRBV6-5 to TRBJ2-2; D possibly corresponds to TRBD2 (6 bases). V was shortened by 0 bases and J by 6 bases, with 11 bases between the two germline ends. The germline V gene encodes CDR1 MNHEY and CDR2 SVGAGI. The CDR3 extends over 15 amino acids. CDR3 amino acids: CASSYSAGWAGELFF. DNA for the CDR3: TGTGCCAGCAGTTACTCCGCGGGGTGGGCCGGGGAGCTGTTTTTT.

The V call is TRBV6-5, the J call TRBJ2-5; 7 bases fit TRBD1. Germline assignment: CDR1 MNHEY and CDR2 SVGAGI. J was trimmed by 3 bases and V by 0 bases; bases with no gene match: 7. The CDR3 sequence is 16 residues long. In DNA form, the CDR3 reads TGTGCCAGCAGTTACTCGACACAGGGGACGGAAGAGACCCAGTACTTC. Amino acids: CASSYSTQGTEETQYF.

This clone was found once. This rearrangement joins TRBV9 to TRBJ2-3, with 13 nucleotides matching TRBD2. The CDR3 loop spans 18 amino acids. Germline V gene data show CDR1 as SGDLS and CDR2 as YYNGEE. V lost 0 bases to trimming and J lost 6 bases; unmatched junction nucleotides: 10. The CDR3 region is CASSVGATSGGARDTQYF. As DNA, the CDR3 is TGTGCCAGCAGCGTAGGTGCTACTAGCGGGGGGGCTAGGGATACGCAGTATTTT.

The rearrangement uses TRBV5-1 and TRBJ2-5, with D perhaps matching TRBD2 (5 bases). The CDR3 consists of 13 residues. V was pared by 2 bases and J by 5 bases, with 10 bases between. Looked up from germline, CDR1 is SGHRS and CDR2 is YFSETQ. The CDR3, as DNA: TGCGCCAGCAGCTTAGGGAGAGCCGAGACCCAGTACTTC. Its protein product is CASSLGRAETQYF.

This clone was seen a handful of times. This chain uses TRBV6-5 with TRBJ2-4, with 7 bases identical to TRBD1. Per the germline V gene, CDR1 is MNHEY and CDR2 is SVGAGI. The V gene end was trimmed by 6 bases and the J gene end by 11 bases; junction bases not matched to a gene: 7. CDR3 length: 12 residues. The CDR3 bases are TGTGCCAGCAGCCCTGACAGGGCTCTTCAGTACTTC. Protein: CASSPDRALQYF.

The chain has TRBV10-3 and TRBJ2-1; a weak D match, TRBD2 (5 bases). V gave up 3 bases and J gave up 8 bases, with 11 bases separating them. CDR3 length: 13 residues. In germline, CDR1 is ENHRY, CDR2 SYGVKD. The CDR3 here is CAISDRTGDEQFF. As DNA, the CDR3 is TGTGCCATCAGTGACCGGACTGGGGATGAGCAGTTCTTC.

The CDR3 spells CASSTTSSNEQFF. The DNA of the CDR3 is TGTGCCAGCTCAACGACTAGTTCCAATGAGCAGTTCTTC. V gene TRBV18 combines with J gene TRBJ2-1; maybe TRBD2 (6 bases). V was clipped by 5 bases and J by 6 bases, with 11 bases between them. The CDR3 contains 13 residues. Germline CDR1 is KGHSH and CDR2 is LQKENI.

This clone was detected a few times. The V call is TRBV6-1, the J call TRBJ1-1, with D perhaps TRBD1 (5 bases). Trimming stripped 6 bases from V and 1 base from J, with 12 bases between. Per the germline V gene, CDR1 is MNHNS and CDR2 is SASEGT. The CDR3 runs to 14 residues. The CDR3 DNA follows: TGTGCCAGCAGACGGGGGGACGGGAACACTGAAGCTTTCTTT. As protein: CASRRGDGNTEAFF.

This chain joins TRBV6-6 and TRBJ1-4, with TRBD1 as a possible D gene (6 bases). Germline V gene sequence: CDR1 MNHNY, CDR2 SVGAGI (reference sequence). This CDR3 has 16 amino acids. Trimming removed 0 bases at V and 5 bases at J, with 13 bases between. This CDR3 reads CASSYSLDRTNEKLFF. The CDR3, as DNA: TGTGCCAGCAGTTACTCGTTAGACAGGACAAATGAAAAACTGTTTTTT.

The V gene is TRBV27, the J gene TRBJ2-2, with 11 positions matching TRBD2. The ends lost 0 bases at V and 7 bases at J; junction bases unmatched: 28. The CDR3 runs to 24 residues. Germline loops: CDR1 MNHEY, CDR2 SMNVEV (reference sequence). The CDR3 spells CASSLSISLASRRSSGRWNGELFF. The CDR3 DNA reads TGTGCCAGCAGTTTATCGATAAGTTTAGCGTCCCGTCGGTCTAGCGGGAGGTGGAACGGGGAGCTGTTTTTT.

This clone was picked up one time. The chain couples TRBV6-1 to TRBJ1-1; D perhaps matches TRBD1 (6 bases). CDR3 size: 12 residues. Germline lookup yields CDR1 MNHNS and CDR2 SASEGT. V dropped 6 bases and J dropped 2 bases, with 7 bases sitting between them. The CDR3, as DNA: TGTGCCAGCAGGGGGGCAAACACTGAAGCTTTCTTT. Translated: CASRGANTEAFF.